Following are 22 T cell receptor beta chains from one sample sequenced in a study of blood T cell repertoires in COVID-19. Only in-frame clones appear in the TCRdb table, and some are missing; sequencing was by immunoSEQ multiplex PCR. The profile shows about 50,000 clones, 86% of them singletons. The sequenced material came from peripheral blood. The origin of the receptors is a woman aged 55-69 years with acute or convalescent COVID-19.

The chain recombines TRBV30 with TRBJ1-6; D may be TRBD1 (5 bases). Between the trimmed V and J ends, which lost 7 bases and 5 bases, there was a span of 9 bases. The germline V gene has CDR1 GTSNPN and CDR2 SVGIG (reference sequence). This CDR3 region has 12 residues. The CDR3 here is CALTDNNSPLHF. DNA of the CDR3: TGTGCCTTGACAGATAATAATTCACCCCTCCACTTT.

The rearrangement links TRBV7-6 to TRBJ2-7; 7 positions agree with TRBD2. Germline V gene lookup returns CDR1 SGHVS and CDR2 FNYEAQ. J lost 0 bases, V lost 0 bases, and 8 bases had no gene match. CDR3 length: 17 amino acids. The DNA of the CDR3 is TGTGCCAGCAGCTTAGCGGCGGCGGGAGCGAACTCCTACGAGCAGTACTTC. Its protein product is CASSLAAAGANSYEQYF.

In nucleotides, the CDR3 is TGTGCCAGCAGCTTCGTACAGGGGGCAGGATATGGCTACACCTTC. Protein: CASSFVQGAGYGYTF. This chain joins TRBV5-6 and TRBJ1-2; TRBD1 aligns across 9 bases. CDR3 length: 15 amino acids. Germline trimming cut 2 bases from V and 5 bases from J; bases unmatched to any gene: 7. Germline CDR1 reads SGHDT; CDR2 reads YYEEEE.

This chain joins TRBV6-5 and TRBJ2-1; 7 positions agree with TRBD2. The trim removed 10 bases at V and 8 bases at J, leaving 11 bases unmatched. Germline-derived CDR1 and CDR2 are MNHEY and SVGAGI. The CDR3 is 13 amino acids. The CDR3 loop reads CATRERGPYEQFF. CDR3 coding DNA: TGTGCCACCCGGGAGCGGGGTCCGTATGAGCAGTTCTTC.

There are a few counts of this clone. The genes are TRBV12-3 or TRBV12-4 and TRBJ2-1; 9 bases are shared with TRBD2. This CDR3 region has 13 residues. With 5 bases clipped from V and 9 bases from J, the junction kept 5 bases outside the gene matches. The CDR3 sequence: CASSMSGGSEQFF. The CDR3 DNA reads as TGTGCCAGCAGTATGAGCGGGGGGAGTGAGCAGTTCTTC.

V is TRBV5-6 and J is TRBJ2-1, with unresolved D. CDR1 SGHDT and CDR2 YYEEEE come from the germline V gene. The CDR3 is 16 residues long. V lost 1 base and J lost 0, with 11 bases in between. In nucleotides, the CDR3 is TGTGCCAGCAGCTTGCGACTCTTAAGCTCCTACAATGAGCAGTTCTTC. It yields the protein CASSLRLLSSYNEQFF.

This sequence joins TRBV6-5 and TRBJ1-4; weak D call: TRBD1 (5 bases). V lost 8 bases and J lost 4, with 14 bases in between. The CDR3 totals 14 residues. Germline V gene lookup returns CDR1 MNHEY and CDR2 SVGAGI. CDR3 protein: CASRLGQGNEKLFF. CDR3 DNA: TGTGCCAGCCGTTTGGGCCAGGGTAATGAAAAACTGTTTTTT.

The J gene is TRBJ1-3, the V gene TRBV12-3 or TRBV12-4; the D gene is possibly TRBD1 (6 bases). V was pared by 6 bases and J by 0 bases, with 6 bases between. The CDR3 is made up of 13 amino acids. CDR3 region: CASRDSSGNTIYF. DNA of the CDR3: TGTGCCAGCAGGGACAGCTCTGGAAACACCATATATTTT.

V and J are TRBV4-2 and TRBJ2-1; tentatively, D is TRBD1 (6 bases). Germline V gene sequence: CDR1 LGHNA, CDR2 YNFKEQ. The CDR3 is 16 residues long. Trimming left V 4 bases short and J 4 bases short, with 17 bases between. CDR3 DNA: TGTGCCAGCAGCCTAGAGCATGGGCAGGGGTACAATGAGCAGTTCTTC. This codes for CASSLEHGQGYNEQFF.

This chain links TRBV18 with TRBJ1-2; the match to TRBD1 covers 7 bases. The V and J ends lost 10 bases and 2 bases, in that order; junction bases with no gene match: 7. This CDR3 spans 13 amino acids. Germline lookup yields CDR1 KGHSH and CDR2 LQKENI. CDR3 nucleotides: TGTGCCACCGCCCAGGGGGTGAACTATGGCTACACCTTC. It codes for CATAQGVNYGYTF.

This chain links TRBV7-3 with TRBJ2-1, with 8 bases fitting TRBD2. The V segment lost 4 bases and the J segment 3 bases; nucleotides outside the gene matches: 5. Germline V gene data show CDR1 as SGHTA and CDR2 as FQGTGA. There are 15 residues in the CDR3. The CDR3 protein is CASSSREGRYNEQFF. The CDR3 DNA follows: TGTGCCAGCAGCTCACGGGAGGGCCGCTACAATGAGCAGTTCTTC.

This chain connects TRBV5-1 to TRBJ1-4; 8 nucleotides match TRBD1. Trimming took 4 bases from V and 7 from J; bases not matched to a gene: 9. CDR3 length: 15 amino acids. Per germline, CDR1 SGHRS and CDR2 YFSETQ. The CDR3 coding sequence is TGCGCCAGCAGCCGAGGTCAGGGGGCGCTTGAAAAACTGTTTTTT. Its translation: CASSRGQGALEKLFF.

The rearrangement joins TRBV20-1 to TRBJ2-1; maybe TRBD1 (6 bases). The CDR3 extends over 16 amino acids. V lost 3 bases and J lost 5, with 20 bases in between. The V gene's germline CDR1 is DFQATT and CDR2 SNEGSKA (reference sequence). The CDR3 sequence is CSASPPGGRSDNEQFF. For the CDR3, the DNA is TGCAGTGCTAGTCCGCCTGGGGGCCGGTCGGACAATGAGCAGTTCTTC.

The rearrangement links TRBV14 to TRBJ2-2, with D maybe TRBD1 (6 bases). The CDR3 length is 19 residues. Trimming removed 3 bases at V and 8 bases at J, with 28 bases between. Germline loops: CDR1 SGHDN, CDR2 FVKESK. CDR3 coding DNA: TGTGCCAGCAGCCACAGAATGATGGGGGCCGGGATCCTACCAGGGGAGCTGTTTTTT. Residues: CASSHRMMGAGILPGELFF. The whole variable domain, filled in from reference TRBV14 and TRBJ2-2, reads EAGVTQFPSHSVIEKGQTVTLRCDPISGHDNLYWYRRVMGKEIKFLLHFVKESKQDESGMPNNRFLAERTGGTYSTLKVQPAELEDSGVYFCASSHRMMGAGILPGELFFGEGSRLTVL.

The CDR3 sequence: CASSQENKRGTSGRRRVGFF. For the CDR3, the DNA is TGTGCCAGCAGCCAAGAGAACAAAAGGGGGACTAGCGGGAGACGGAGAGTGGGGTTCTTC. The chain recombines TRBV3-1 (or the pseudogene TRBV3-2) with TRBJ2-1, with 14 bases identical to TRBD2. The CDR3 runs to 20 residues. The germline CDR1 and CDR2 sequences are LGHDT and YNNKEL (reference sequence). V shed 0 bases, J shed 15 bases, and the junction held 22 bases outside the gene matches.

In its sample, this clone was seen once. V gene TRBV6-2 or TRBV6-3 combines with J gene TRBJ1-2, with D possibly matching TRBD1 (6 bases). The V and J ends lost 2 bases and 4 bases respectively, with 17 bases between them. Germline V gives CDR1 MNHEY, CDR2 SVGEGT. The CDR3 length is 16 residues. The CDR3 here is CASSYASGGGGYGYTF. The CDR3 nucleotides are TGTGCCAGCAGTTACGCGTCGGGGGGCGGTGGCTATGGCTACACCTTC.

This chain links TRBV6-1 with TRBJ1-1; D ambiguous. With 0 bases removed from V and 10 bases from J, the gap between germline ends came to 9 bases. This CDR3 has 12 amino acids. CDR1 MNHNS and CDR2 SASEGT come from the germline V gene. CDR3 sequence reads: CASSEAPSSAFF. The CDR3 DNA sequence: TGTGCCAGCAGTGAAGCGCCCAGTTCAGCTTTCTTT.

The chain combines TRBV5-1 with TRBJ1-4; 12 bases line up with TRBD1. With 4 bases clipped from V and 7 bases from J, the junction kept 8 bases outside the gene matches. The CDR3 extends over 16 amino acids. CDR1 and CDR2 (germline): SGHRS, YFSETQ. CDR3 bases: TGCGCCAGCAGCATCCTCCCGGGACAGGGGGCTGAAAAACTGTTTTTT. Protein: CASSILPGQGAEKLFF.

V is TRBV6-5 and J is TRBJ1-3; D is unresolved. The CDR3 contains 12 residues. Germline CDR1 and CDR2: MNHEY and SVGAGI. Trimming took 8 bases from V and 0 from J, leaving 5 bases between them. The CDR3 DNA follows: TGTGCCAGCGTGAGCTCTGGAAACACCATATATTTT. It is translated as CASVSSGNTIYF.

J is TRBJ2-7 and V is TRBV5-6; 8 bases agree with TRBD1. CDR3 length: 14 residues. Germline loops: CDR1 SGHDT, CDR2 YYEEEE. V was clipped by 2 bases and J by 4 bases; unmatched bases: 5. In DNA form, the CDR3 reads TGTGCCAGCAGCTTACCGGGACAGGAATACGAGCAGTACTTC. Protein sequence: CASSLPGQEYEQYF.

The rearrangement uses TRBV23-1 and TRBJ1-1; D remains unclear. TRBV23-1 has ORF status, its function being uncertain. With 4 bases removed from V and 3 bases from J, the gap between germline ends came to 15 bases. CDR3 length: 15 residues. CDR3 DNA sequence: TGCGCCAGCAGTCCAGACCGTCACGGGGACACTGAAGCTTTCTTT. This codes for CASSPDRHGDTEAFF.

This clone has only a few counts. The V call is TRBV27, the J call TRBJ1-6; D ambiguous. Trimming left V 1 base short and J 11 bases short, with 15 bases between. This CDR3 is 15 amino acids long. Germline V lookup: CDR1 MNHEY, CDR2 SMNVEV (reference sequence). The CDR3 DNA is TGTGCCAGCAGTTTATATTCAGCAGGTCCTACACCCCTCCACTTT. It encodes CASSLYSAGPTPLHF.